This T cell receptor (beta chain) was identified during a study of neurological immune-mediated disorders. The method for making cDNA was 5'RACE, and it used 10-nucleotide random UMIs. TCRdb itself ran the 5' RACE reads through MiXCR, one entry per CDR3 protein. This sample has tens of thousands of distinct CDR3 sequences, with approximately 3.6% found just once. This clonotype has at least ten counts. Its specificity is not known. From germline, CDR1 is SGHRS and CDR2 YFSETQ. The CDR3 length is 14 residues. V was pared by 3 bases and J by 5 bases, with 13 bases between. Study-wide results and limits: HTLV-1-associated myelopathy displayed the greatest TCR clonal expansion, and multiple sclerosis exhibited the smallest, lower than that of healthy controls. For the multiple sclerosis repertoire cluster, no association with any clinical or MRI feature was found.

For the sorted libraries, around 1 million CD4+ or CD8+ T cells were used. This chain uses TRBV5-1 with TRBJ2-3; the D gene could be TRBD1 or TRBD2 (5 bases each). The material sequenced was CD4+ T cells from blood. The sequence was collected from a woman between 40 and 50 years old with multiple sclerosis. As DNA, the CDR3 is TGCGCCAGCAGCTCGGGGCCCAGAGGAGATACGCAGTATTTT. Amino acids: CASSSGPRGDTQYF. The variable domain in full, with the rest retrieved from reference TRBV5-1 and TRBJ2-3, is KAGVTQTPRYLIKTRGQQVTLSCSPISGHRSVSWYQQTPGQGLQFLFEYFSETQRNKGNFPGRFSGRQFSNSRSEMNVSTLELGDSALYLCASSSGPRGDTQYFGPGTRLTVL.